Listed below are T cell receptor beta chains from one sample, sequenced in a study of shared clonotypes between healthy human individuals. Sequencing was performed with immunoSEQ multiplex PCR; in TCRdb, only in-frame clones are kept and a portion is missing. The sample yields a few hundred thousand clones, 65% to 80% seen once. The sample comprised PBMCs. These receptors all stem from a woman aged 35 to 49 in good health. Some clones in this sample may be carry-over from other donors' samples. Both conserved end residues are trimmed from each CDR3. D genes are given only for firm matches.

TRBD2,TRBV5-6,ASSLGAGGEQY
TRBD1,TRBV29-1,SAGTGGQAF
TRBD1,TRBV27,ASRTQGVDGYT
.,TRBV7-6,ASSSLNRDTQY
.,TRBV28,ASSLWGQGEIEQY
.,TRBV19,ASSTPLNNEQF
TRBD1,TRBV28,ASTAGGAANEQF
TRBD2,TRBV5-1,ASSLEASGSSYNEQF
TRBD1,TRBV25-1,ASSDRGLRNEQF
.,TRBV7-2,ASSLDEAGYSYGYT
TRBD2,TRBV7-6,ASSLNVPAGVFTGELF
TRBD2,TRBV4-2,ASSPSGTSGRWSVNEQF
.,TRBV6-5,ASKGLAGANVLT
.,TRBV19,ASSINAAPPEAF